Following are 32 T cell receptor beta chains from one sample sequenced in a study of CD8+CD57+ T cells in acquired aplastic anemia. Genomic DNA constituted the template upon which TCR beta VDJ and CDR3 profiling was performed. TCRdb processed the reads anew with MiXCR; each CDR3 protein has one entry. The sample carries about 110,000 distinct CDR3 sequences, roughly 50% recorded once. Sequenced material: sorted CD4+, CD8+, or CD8+CD57+ T cells (not recorded which) from PBMCs. Every receptor here comes from a human donor in good health, serving as a control.

This rearrangement joins TRBV25-1 to TRBJ1-6; D might be TRBD1 (5 bases). CDR3 size: 15 residues. The germline gives CDR1 MGHDK, CDR2 SYGVNS. Trimming pared 5 bases from V and 2 bases from J, leaving 10 bases between. The CDR3 nucleotides read TGTGCCAGCAGTTCGGGGGGGACCTATAATTCACCCCTCCACTTT. Protein sequence: CASSSGGTYNSPLHF.

This clonotype was seen just once. This chain joins TRBV2 and TRBJ1-4; D is ambiguous. V lost 10 bases to trimming and J lost 6 bases, with 15 bases between them. The CDR3 extends over 13 amino acids. The germline V gene has CDR1 SNHLY and CDR2 FYNNEI. CDR3 sequence (DNA): TGTGCCACCTCCCTTGCGGGATATGAAAAACTGTTTTTT. This codes for CATSLAGYEKLFF.

The V gene is TRBV2, the J gene TRBJ1-2, with D unclear. CDR3 length: 14 amino acids. CDR1 is SNHLY and CDR2 is FYNNEI in the germline V gene. V was cut by 6 bases and J by 7 bases, with 18 bases left in between. CDR3 DNA: TGTGCCAGCAGCCAAGTTCCGGAATCGGGTGGCTACACCTTC. This encodes CASSQVPESGGYTF.

The sample holds many counts of this clonotype. The chain recombines TRBV6-5 with TRBJ2-7; maybe TRBD2 (7 bases). Germline V gives CDR1 MNHEY, CDR2 SVGAGI. Trimming left V 2 bases short and J 3 bases short, with 14 bases between. The CDR3 spans 15 residues. CDR3 sequence (DNA): TGTGCCAGCAGTTACCACAGGGAGGGACACTACGAGCAGTACTTC. Translation gives CASSYHREGHYEQYF.

V gene TRBV12-3 or TRBV12-4 combines with J gene TRBJ2-3; D gene unclear. V lost 2 bases and J lost 4, with 10 bases in between. This CDR3 spans 14 amino acids. In DNA, the CDR3 is TGTGCCAGCAGTTTAACGCTGCTCGCAGATACGCAGTATTTT. It translates to CASSLTLLADTQYF.

This clonotype was detected ten times or more. This chain joins TRBV2 and TRBJ1-1; 8 nucleotides agree with TRBD1. CDR3 length: 14 residues. Germline assignment: CDR1 SNHLY and CDR2 FYNNEI. With 8 bases clipped from V and 3 bases from J, the junction kept 8 bases outside the gene matches. The CDR3 protein is CASWTGWEDTEAFF. CDR3 sequence (DNA): TGTGCCAGCTGGACAGGGTGGGAGGACACTGAAGCTTTCTTT.

The chain is built from TRBV29-1 and TRBJ2-3; possible D gene TRBD2, 5 bases. Trimming pared 3 bases from V and 0 bases from J, leaving 10 bases between. CDR3 length equals 14 residues. The germline gives CDR1 SQVTM, CDR2 ANQGSEA. The CDR3, as DNA: TGCAGCGTTGAGTCGGACTCGAGCACAGATACGCAGTATTTT. This gives the protein CSVESDSSTDTQYF.

The V call is TRBV10-1, the J call TRBJ2-5; D may correspond to TRBD1 or TRBD2 (5 bases each). This CDR3 has 13 residues. The germline V and J ends were trimmed by 5 bases and 5 bases, with 12 bases remaining between them. Per the germline V gene, CDR1 is WNHNN and CDR2 is SYGVQD (reference sequence). The DNA for the CDR3 is TGCGCCAGCAGTCGGGGCGTGGGGGAGACCCAGTACTTC. Translated, it gives CASSRGVGETQYF.

This clonotype has a handful of counts. This may be a read error, as it is one base from a much larger clone. The chain has TRBV5-1 and TRBJ1-5, with D perhaps TRBD1 (5 bases). Per germline, CDR1 SGHRS and CDR2 YFSETQ. The CDR3 covers 14 residues. The CDR3 DNA reads as TGCGCCAGCAGTGACAGTTCAGGGAGTCAGCCCCAGCGTTTT. The encoded protein is CASSDSSGSQPQRF.

The rearrangement uses TRBV10-2 and TRBJ1-1, with TRBD1 as a possible D gene (5 bases). Deletions cut 6 bases from V and 4 bases from J, with 18 bases between. Germline CDR1 is WSHSY and CDR2 is SAAADI. This CDR3 is built from 15 residues. CDR3 amino acids: CASSKLGVGSTEAFF. DNA for the CDR3: TGCGCCAGCAGCAAACTGGGGGTTGGGAGCACTGAAGCTTTCTTT.

Worth noting for this clonotype: This may be a read error: a much more frequent sequence differs by one nucleotide. The CDR3 DNA reads as TGTGCCAGCAGCCCCCTAGCTACAGCAAATCGGCCCCAGCATTTT. Amino acid sequence: CASSPLATANRPQHF. This sequence joins TRBV3-1 and TRBJ1-5, with D unclear. The germline CDR1 and CDR2 sequences are LGHDT and YNNKEL (reference sequence). There are 15 residues in the CDR3.

The chain combines TRBV25-1 with TRBJ1-2; D gene uncertain. V lost 5 bases and J lost 6, with 10 bases in between. Germline assignment: CDR1 MGHDK and CDR2 SYGVNS. This CDR3 contains 12 residues. This CDR3 reads CASSTVGDGYTF. CDR3 bases: TGTGCCAGCAGTACGGTGGGCGATGGCTACACCTTC.

The chain couples TRBV29-1 to TRBJ1-1; TRBD1 aligns across 8 bases. Losses at the gene ends were 0 bases for V and 1 base for J; bases not matched to a gene: 7. This CDR3 contains 16 residues. The V gene's germline CDR1 is SQVTM and CDR2 ANQGSEA. The CDR3 nucleotides read TGCAGCGTTGAAGAAAGGGACAGGAGCAAGAACACTGAAGCTTTCTTT. Translating it yields CSVEERDRSKNTEAFF.

The chain has TRBV10-3 and TRBJ1-3; tentatively, D is TRBD1 (6 bases). The CDR3 runs to 18 residues. Germline V CDR1 and CDR2: ENHRY, SYGVKD. Trimming took off 10 bases at V and 3 bases at J, with 28 bases between the two ends. CDR3 protein: CASCSQGTYNSDGNTIYF. In nucleotides, the CDR3 is TGTGCCAGCTGCTCGCAGGGGACCTATAATTCCGATGGAAACACCATATATTTT.

A note on this clonotype: The junction shows a germline mismatch at one end, possibly a read error. The V gene is TRBV12-3 or TRBV12-4, the J gene TRBJ2-7, with a possible D match to TRBD2 (6 bases). The CDR3 has 12 amino acids. The CDR3 here is CATSDFGGKEYF. CDR3 in DNA: TGTGCCACCAGTGATTTTGGCGGGAAGGAGTACTTC.

V gene TRBV12-3 or TRBV12-4 combines with J gene TRBJ1-6; D not certain. Trimming removed 2 bases from V and 7 bases from J, with 9 bases in between. There are 14 residues in the CDR3. CDR3 in amino acids: CASSLNTKNSPLHF. The DNA for the CDR3 is TGTGCCAGCAGTTTAAATACGAAGAATTCACCCCTCCACTTT.

This clonotype has only one observation. The chain combines TRBV25-1 with TRBJ2-7; 12 bases are shared with TRBD1. Germline lookup yields CDR1 MGHDK and CDR2 SYGVNS. CDR3 length equals 15 residues. V dropped 1 base and J dropped 6; count of bases not matched to a gene: 4. The CDR3: CASSEWGQGAVEQYF. The CDR3 bases are TGTGCCAGCAGTGAATGGGGACAGGGGGCCGTCGAGCAGTACTTC.

The chain is built from TRBV2 and TRBJ1-2, with 9 bases fitting TRBD1. The CDR3 runs to 14 residues. The V gene's germline CDR1 is SNHLY and CDR2 FYNNEI. V was clipped by 3 bases and J by 4 bases; unmatched bases: 3. The CDR3 DNA follows: TGTGCCAGCAGTGAGGGGACAGGGACCTATGGCTACACCTTC. Its protein is CASSEGTGTYGYTF.

This clonotype has a count of ten or more. The rearrangement uses TRBV30 and TRBJ1-2; 7 bases map to TRBD1. V trimming: 4 bases; J trimming: 7 bases; junction bases outside the gene matches: 6. This CDR3 region has 12 residues. CDR1 is GTSNPN and CDR2 is SVGIG in the germline V gene (reference sequence). The CDR3 sequence: CAWTAGGFGYTF. The CDR3 DNA sequence: TGTGCCTGGACCGCAGGGGGTTTTGGCTACACCTTC.

This clonotype was detected many times. The chain employs TRBV9 and TRBJ2-6; D is perhaps TRBD1 or TRBD2 (5 bases each). Germline V gene data show CDR1 as SGDLS and CDR2 as YYNGEE. Deletions cut 2 bases from V and 3 bases from J, with 9 bases between. The CDR3 covers 15 residues. For the CDR3, the DNA is TGTGCCAGCAGCGTCTCGGGGCATGGGGCCAACGTCCTGACTTTC. It encodes CASSVSGHGANVLTF.

J is TRBJ1-2 and V is TRBV29-1; maybe TRBD1 (6 bases). Germline-derived CDR1 and CDR2 are SQVTM and ANQGSEA. The CDR3 loop spans 13 amino acids. V lost 4 bases and J lost 3, with 12 bases in between. The CDR3 protein is CSVGGGPYYGYTF. As DNA, the CDR3 is TGCAGCGTTGGTGGGGGGCCCTACTATGGCTACACCTTC.

There are a few counts of this clonotype. The chain employs TRBV27 and TRBJ2-1; D remains ambiguous. The ends were cut back, 3 bases at V and 12 bases at J, with 9 bases in the middle. The CDR3 length is 11 residues. CDR1 is MNHEY, CDR2 SMNVEV, per germline (reference sequence). CDR3 sequence (DNA): TGTGCCAGCAGTTTTGGTACGGGGCAGTTCTTC. Its translation is CASSFGTGQFF.

About this clonotype itself: The conserved final phenylalanine or tryptophan is absent from the CDR3, which likely points to a read error. In nucleotides, the CDR3 is TGCGCCACCAGTGCCGGGGGCAACACTGAAGCTTTCCTT. Its protein product is CATSAGGNTEAFL. The chain couples TRBV24-1 to TRBJ1-1; possible D gene TRBD1, 6 bases. Germline V lookup: CDR1 KGHDR, CDR2 SFDVKD. The CDR3 sequence is 13 residues long.

A few counts support this clonotype. The rearrangement uses TRBV25-1 and TRBJ2-7; D is perhaps TRBD1 (8 bases). The CDR3 covers 17 residues. Germline CDR1 MGHDK, CDR2 SYGVNS. Trimming shortened V by 4 bases and J by 4 bases, and 23 bases separated the two germline ends. The CDR3 nucleotides are TGTGCCAGCAGTGGGGGGGGCAGGGGGCGCATAGTGTACGAGCAGTACTTC. Its protein product is CASSGGGRGRIVYEQYF.

The chain links TRBV7-2 to TRBJ1-2; the D gene is possibly TRBD1 (6 bases). The CDR3 contains 13 residues. Germline CDR1 is SGHTA and CDR2 is FQGNSA. The V gene lost 6 bases and the J gene lost 2 bases, with 10 bases spanning the gap. CDR3 region: CASSGQLNYGYTF. The CDR3 coding sequence is TGTGCCAGCAGTGGACAGCTAAACTATGGCTACACCTTC.

J is TRBJ1-2 and V is TRBV11-2, with TRBD1 as a possible D gene (5 bases). From germline, CDR1 is SGHAT and CDR2 FQNNGV. V lost 3 bases and J 5 bases, leaving 16 bases between the germline ends. There are 15 residues in the CDR3. This CDR3 is CASSLRGGVEYGYTF. DNA for the CDR3: TGTGCCAGCAGCTTGCGCGGGGGGGTAGAGTATGGCTACACCTTC.

This clonotype was detected ten times or more. The chain carries TRBV6-1 and TRBJ1-1; 9 bases align to TRBD1. V dropped 6 bases and J dropped 5; count of bases not matched to a gene: 16. Per germline, CDR1 MNHNS and CDR2 SASEGT. The CDR3 totals 17 residues. The CDR3: CASSPNAEGDRVTEAFF. DNA for the CDR3: TGTGCCAGCAGCCCCAACGCCGAGGGGGACAGGGTAACTGAAGCTTTCTTT.

V gene TRBV29-1 combines with J gene TRBJ1-3; no firm D call. From germline, CDR1 is SQVTM and CDR2 ANQGSEA. Trimming removed 4 bases from V and 0 bases from J, with 7 bases in between. The CDR3 length is 13 residues. The CDR3 coding sequence is TGCAGCGTTGTTGCAGCCTCTGGAAACACCATATATTTT. It is translated as CSVVAASGNTIYF.

This clonotype has ten or more counts. The genes are TRBV6-5 and TRBJ2-5; D is possibly TRBD1 (6 bases). The CDR3 spans 13 residues. Trimming took off 6 bases at V and 4 bases at J, with 12 bases between the two ends. Germline V gives CDR1 MNHEY, CDR2 SVGAGI. CDR3 in DNA: TGTGCCAGCAGGTCCGGGACAAGAGAGACCCAGTACTTC. This encodes CASRSGTRETQYF.

Regarding this clonotype: A read error may produce the germline difference seen at one junction end. The chain links TRBV12-3 or TRBV12-4 to TRBJ1-2; D gene uncertain. The CDR3 contains 11 residues. In DNA form, the CDR3 reads TGTGCCAGCACTTTAAAAGGCGGCTACACCTTC. Translating it yields CASTLKGGYTF.

The rearrangement links TRBV9 to TRBJ2-1; TRBD2 agrees at 15 bases. The germline V gene encodes CDR1 SGDLS and CDR2 YYNGEE. Germline trimming cut 4 bases from V and 2 bases from J; bases unmatched to any gene: 4. The CDR3 extends over 17 amino acids. The CDR3, as DNA: TGTGCCAGCAGCACGGGACTAGCGGGGGGTCCCTACAATGAGCAGTTCTTC. Protein sequence: CASSTGLAGGPYNEQFF. The whole variable domain, remainder taken from reference TRBV9 and TRBJ2-1, is DSGVTQTPKHLITATGQRVTLRCSPRSGDLSVYWYQQSLDQGLQFLIQYYNGEERAKGNILERFSAQQFPDLHSELNLSSLELGDSALYFCASSTGLAGGPYNEQFFGPGTRLTVL.

CDR3 bases: TGTGCCAGTAGTATCGGACAGTACACTGAAGCTTTCTTT. Its protein is CASSIGQYTEAFF. This chain uses TRBV19 with TRBJ1-1; a possible D gene is TRBD1 (6 bases). Germline CDR1 LNHDA, CDR2 SQIVND (reference sequence). The CDR3 loop spans 13 amino acids. Trimming removed 3 bases from V and 3 bases from J, with 8 bases in between.